What follows are 16 T cell receptor beta chains derived from one specimen sequenced in a study of chemoradiotherapy in HPV16-positive cancers. Data came from immunoSEQ multiplex PCR; TCRdb stores just in-frame clones and leaves some out. The sample has some 16,000 clones, 79% seen once. Sampling took place from a patient who underwent chemoradiotherapy. The receptor set was obtained from a human donor with HPV-associated anogenital cancer.

The chain is built from TRBV4-2 and TRBJ1-4, with TRBD1 matching over 9 bases. Germline CDR1 LGHNA, CDR2 YNFKEQ. The V gene end was trimmed by 4 bases and the J gene end by 0 bases; junction bases not matched to a gene: 12. This CDR3 region has 19 residues. CDR3 loop: CASSRQGGQGDATNEKLFF. The CDR3 bases are TGTGCCAGCAGCCGTCAAGGGGGACAGGGCGATGCAACTAATGAAAAACTGTTTTTT.

The chain couples TRBV18 to TRBJ1-3; a weak D match, TRBD1 (5 bases). Germline CDR1 is KGHSH and CDR2 is LQKENI. Trimming shortened V by 3 bases and J by 4 bases, and 16 bases separated the two germline ends. This CDR3 spans 16 amino acids. This chain's CDR3 is CASSPQGSSTGNTIYF. The DNA of the CDR3 is TGTGCCAGCTCACCGCAGGGAAGTTCTACCGGAAACACCATATATTTT.

In its sample, this clone was seen once. The chain joins TRBV9 to TRBJ1-6, with TRBD1 matching over 10 bases. In germline, CDR1 is SGDLS, CDR2 YYNGEE. CDR3 length: 17 residues. V dropped 4 bases and J dropped 9; count of bases not matched to a gene: 13. Written as DNA, the CDR3 is TGTGCCAGCAGCCCCCGAGGGGACAGGGGTTGGGTTTCACCCCTCCACTTT. Its protein product is CASSPRGDRGWVSPLHF.

The chain couples TRBV6-6 to TRBJ1-6; tentative D call: TRBD1 (5 bases). The germline V gene encodes CDR1 MNHNY and CDR2 SVGAGI (reference sequence). V shed 8 bases and J shed 6 bases, with 14 bases lying between them. CDR3 length equals 14 residues. CDR3 sequence: CASSRQNSNSPLHF. CDR3 DNA: TGTGCCAGCTCTCGACAGAACTCTAATTCACCCCTCCACTTT.

This chain connects TRBV10-3 to TRBJ1-2, with D perhaps matching TRBD1 (6 bases). The CDR3 totals 13 residues. V lost 8 bases to trimming and J lost 6 bases, with 16 bases between them. Germline CDR1 reads ENHRY; CDR2 reads SYGVKD. As DNA, the CDR3 is TGTGCCATCGACTCCGGGGCAGGGGATGGCTACACCTTC. It specifies CAIDSGAGDGYTF.

The table lists this clone with a few counts. This sequence joins TRBV15 and TRBJ1-1; D uncertain. V lost 5 bases to trimming and J lost 8 bases, with 15 bases between them. The CDR3 is 13 residues long. Germline V gene data show CDR1 as LNHNV and CDR2 as YYDKDF (reference sequence). The CDR3 reads CATSGWDAREAFF. For the CDR3, the DNA is TGTGCCACCAGCGGATGGGATGCCAGAGAAGCTTTCTTT.

The V gene is TRBV20-1, the J gene TRBJ2-5, with D possibly TRBD1 on 5 matching bases. The CDR3 covers 11 residues. Germline V lookup: CDR1 DFQATT, CDR2 SNEGSKA (reference sequence). V lost 7 bases, J lost 2 bases, and 8 bases lay in between. The CDR3 sequence: CSVQGQETQYF. The CDR3 DNA reads as TGCAGTGTCCAGGGACAAGAGACCCAGTACTTC.

The rearrangement uses TRBV11-2 and TRBJ1-1; tentatively, D is TRBD1 (5 bases). In germline, CDR1 is SGHAT, CDR2 FQNNGV. Trimming took off 1 base at V and 1 base at J, with 10 bases between the two ends. The CDR3 has 15 residues. CDR3 residues: CASSLGYGGNTEAFF. CDR3 coding DNA: TGTGCCAGCAGCTTAGGGTACGGGGGGAACACTGAAGCTTTCTTT.

This chain uses TRBV6-5 with TRBJ1-1; D call uncertain. Germline CDR1 is MNHEY and CDR2 is SVGAGI. CDR3 length: 15 residues. Between the trimmed V and J ends, which lost 0 bases and 1 base, there was a span of 9 bases. This CDR3 is CASSYSSIGNTEAFF. CDR3 DNA sequence: TGTGCCAGCAGTTACTCATCCATCGGGAACACTGAAGCTTTCTTT.

The CDR3 sequence is CASMSDRNTEAFF. CDR3 nucleotides: TGTGCCAGCATGTCGGACAGGAACACTGAAGCTTTCTTT. The chain carries TRBV2 and TRBJ1-1, with a weak D call TRBD1 (6 bases). Germline values: CDR1 SNHLY, CDR2 FYNNEI. CDR3 length equals 13 residues. The V and J ends lost 7 bases and 1 base respectively, with 10 bases between them.

The gene calls are TRBV7-2 and TRBJ2-7; D ambiguous. The CDR3 consists of 15 residues. V was clipped by 3 bases and J by 0 bases, with 12 bases between them. The germline V gene encodes CDR1 SGHTA and CDR2 FQGNSA. The CDR3 here is CASSFGQLFSYEQYF. The CDR3 bases are TGTGCCAGCAGCTTCGGGCAGCTTTTCTCCTACGAGCAGTACTTC.

The J gene is TRBJ2-5, the V gene TRBV9; perhaps TRBD1 as D (6 bases). CDR3 length: 14 residues. V lost 1 base and J 1 base, leaving 8 bases between the germline ends. CDR1 is SGDLS and CDR2 is YYNGEE in the germline V gene. The CDR3 DNA reads TGTGCCAGCAGCGTAACAGGGACCCAAGAGACCCAGTACTTC. It codes for CASSVTGTQETQYF.

The chain joins TRBV7-9 to TRBJ1-1, with D possibly being TRBD1 (5 bases). Germline V gene data show CDR1 as SEHNR and CDR2 as FQNEAQ (reference sequence). The CDR3 totals 15 residues. Trimming removed 3 bases at V and 0 bases at J, with 11 bases between. The CDR3 spells CASSFSWGLNTEAFF. The CDR3 bases are TGTGCCAGCAGCTTTTCGTGGGGCCTGAACACTGAAGCTTTCTTT. The whole variable domain, filled in from reference TRBV7-9 and TRBJ1-1, reads DTGVSQNPRHKITKRGQNVTFRCDPISEHNRLYWYRQTLGQGPEFLTYFQNEAQLEKSRLLSDRFSAERPKGSFSTLEIQRTEQGDSAMYLCASSFSWGLNTEAFFGQGTRLTVV.

This clone came up a few times. The chain links TRBV30 to TRBJ1-2; possible D gene TRBD1, 5 bases. CDR1 and CDR2 from the germline V gene are GTSNPN and SVGIG (reference sequence). This CDR3 has 11 residues. Trimming cost V 7 bases and J 5 bases, with 11 bases left between them. CDR3 residues: CASPGPYGYTF. As DNA, the CDR3 is TGTGCCTCTCCGGGACCGTATGGCTACACCTTC. Variable domain in full (rest from reference TRBV30 and TRBJ1-2): SQTIHQWPATLVQPVGSPLSLECTVEGTSNPNLYWYRQAAGRGLQLLFYSVGIGQISSEVPQNLSASRPQDRQFILSSKKLLLSDSGFYLCASPGPYGYTFGSGTRLTVV.

V gene TRBV2 combines with J gene TRBJ2-4; 8 nucleotides align to TRBD1. Per germline, CDR1 SNHLY and CDR2 FYNNEI. V was clipped by 5 bases and J by 1 base; unmatched bases: 4. CDR3 length: 15 amino acids. CDR3 in DNA: TGTGCCAGCAGTACGACAGGGGACGCCAAAAACATTCAGTACTTC. Protein: CASSTTGDAKNIQYF. Variable domain in full (rest from reference TRBV2 and TRBJ2-4): EPEVTQTPSHQVTQMGQEVILRCVPISNHLYFYWYRQILGQKVEFLVSFYNNEISEKSEIFDDQFSVERPDGSNFTLKIRSTKLEDSAMYFCASSTTGDAKNIQYFGAGTRLSVL.

The chain has TRBV18 and TRBJ1-3; D unclear. Looked up from germline, CDR1 is KGHSH and CDR2 is LQKENI. The CDR3 totals 16 residues. Trimming shortened V by 4 bases and J by 0 bases, and 13 bases separated the two germline ends. CDR3 sequence reads: CASSLLTEGSGNTIYF. CDR3 bases: TGTGCCAGCTCACTATTAACGGAAGGCTCTGGAAACACCATATATTTT.